Presented here are 24 T cell receptor beta chains from one specimen sequenced in a study of T cell repertoires in cytomegalovirus infection. TCRdb fed the reads into MiXCR, producing one record per CDR3 protein. The data contain approximately 180,000 distinct CDR3 sequences, about a sixth of them singletons. Sequences were obtained from CD8+ T cells from PBMCs. Source of these receptors: a human donor in good health (CMV status not recorded). Some clones in this sample may be carry-over from other donors' samples.

The rearrangement joins TRBV29-1 to TRBJ1-5, with 8 bases identical to TRBD1. The CDR3 has 18 amino acids. The germline gives CDR1 SQVTM, CDR2 ANQGSEA. The J segment lost 6 bases and the V segment lost 0 bases, leaving 16 bases of the junction unmatched. The CDR3 spells CSVEDFFAGGVLCQPQHF. Written as DNA, the CDR3 is TGCAGCGTTGAAGATTTTTTTGCAGGGGGCGTCTTGTGTCAGCCCCAGCATTTT.

Concerning this clonotype: One end of the junction does not line up with germline, which may come from a read error. The chain combines TRBV6-6 with TRBJ2-1, with 10 bases lining up with TRBD1. The germline V gene has CDR1 MNHNY and CDR2 SVGAGI (reference sequence). The CDR3 has 11 residues. CDR3 DNA sequence: TGTGCCAGCAGTTCCGGGACAGGGGAATTTTTC. This gives the protein CASSSGTGEFF.

V usage is TRBV28 and J usage is TRBJ2-1; D is unclear. The germline V gene encodes CDR1 MDHEN and CDR2 SYDVKM. The CDR3 totals 18 residues. Trimming removed 2 bases from V and 0 bases from J, with 17 bases in between. CDR3 DNA: TGTGCCAGCAGTTTAAGTATAGAGATTCACAGCTCCTACAATGAGCAGTTCTTC. It is translated as CASSLSIEIHSSYNEQFF.

The genes are TRBV28 and TRBJ1-4, with D perhaps matching TRBD1 (5 bases). The germline V gene encodes CDR1 MDHEN and CDR2 SYDVKM. V was pared by 7 bases and J by 3 bases, with 15 bases between. This CDR3 spans 15 amino acids. The CDR3 DNA is TGTGCCAGCATCCGCTTCAGGGAACCTAATGAAAAACTGTTTTTT. Protein product: CASIRFREPNEKLFF.

The table lists this clonotype with a few counts. The rearrangement uses TRBV15 and TRBJ2-5, with TRBD1 matching over 7 bases. This CDR3 has 14 residues. The junction had 2 bases not matched to a gene; V was cut back by 1 base and J by 3 bases. Germline CDR1 LNHNV, CDR2 YYDKDF (reference sequence). The CDR3 reads CATSRGQGEETQYF. CDR3 sequence (DNA): TGTGCCACCAGCAGAGGACAGGGAGAAGAGACCCAGTACTTC. The full variable domain, in which reference TRBV15 and TRBJ2-5 provide the parts outside the CDR3, is DAMVIQNPRYQVTQFGKPVTLSCSQTLNHNVMYWYQQKSSQAPKLLFHYYDKDFNNEADTPDNFQSRRPNTSFCFLDIRSPGLGDTAMYLCATSRGQGEETQYFGPGTRLLVL.

V and J are TRBV2 and TRBJ2-1, with 8 bases matching TRBD2. V shed 1 base, J shed 2 bases, and the junction held 4 bases outside the gene matches. This CDR3 has 16 amino acids. Germline values: CDR1 SNHLY, CDR2 FYNNEI. This CDR3 is CASSEGRGDAYNEQFF. The DNA for the CDR3 is TGTGCCAGCAGTGAAGGGCGGGGGGATGCCTACAATGAGCAGTTCTTC.

The chain combines TRBV7-9 with TRBJ1-1, with no clear D. Germline lookup yields CDR1 SEHNR and CDR2 FQNEAQ (reference sequence). Trimming took off 4 bases at V and 8 bases at J, with 17 bases between the two ends. This CDR3 has 14 residues. CDR3 sequence reads: CASSSRANQWEAFF. CDR3 bases: TGTGCCAGCAGCTCCCGGGCCAACCAGTGGGAAGCTTTCTTT.

This clonotype was seen more than once but under ten times. CDR3: CASSPGRGFSYEQYF. The DNA of the CDR3 is TGTGCCAGCAGCCCGGGACGGGGATTCTCCTACGAGCAGTACTTC. J is TRBJ2-7 and V is TRBV5-6; D is possibly TRBD1 or TRBD2 (5 bases each). Trimming cost V 4 bases and J 0 bases, with 14 bases left between them. The CDR3 is 15 residues long. The germline V gene has CDR1 SGHDT and CDR2 YYEEEE.

V is TRBV6-5 and J is TRBJ2-5; the D is unclear. V lost 5 bases, J lost 2 bases, and 12 bases lay in between. The CDR3 is 14 amino acids. The germline V gene has CDR1 MNHEY and CDR2 SVGAGI. CDR3 bases: TGTGCCAGCAGTCCCTCTGGGGTACAAGAGACCCAGTACTTC. Amino acid sequence: CASSPSGVQETQYF.

The V gene is TRBV7-8, the J gene TRBJ2-7, with TRBD1 matching over 8 bases. Germline trimming cut 2 bases from V and 5 bases from J; bases unmatched to any gene: 11. The CDR3 is 16 amino acids. The V gene's germline CDR1 is SGHVS and CDR2 FQNEAQ. The CDR3 region has the DNA TGTGCCAGCAGCTTACCCCTAGCAGGGGGCGAGGACGAGCAGTACTTC. This gives the protein CASSLPLAGGEDEQYF.

In its sample, this clonotype was seen many times. This sequence joins TRBV7-9 and TRBJ1-3; D not certain. The CDR3 extends over 16 amino acids. CDR1 is SEHNR, CDR2 FQNEAQ, per germline (reference sequence). V was cut by 4 bases and J by 4 bases, with 17 bases left in between. DNA of the CDR3: TGTGCCAGCAGCTCATCCCCGGAGGTGGGAGGAAACACCATATATTTT. It codes for CASSSSPEVGGNTIYF.

The rearrangement joins TRBV5-6 to TRBJ1-1; D is undetermined. Germline V gives CDR1 SGHDT, CDR2 YYEEEE. V lost 5 bases and J lost 0, with 8 bases in between. This CDR3 contains 13 residues. CDR3 in DNA: TGTGCCAGCAGGAATATCATGAACACTGAAGCTTTCTTT. Translation: CASRNIMNTEAFF.

V usage is TRBV12-3 or TRBV12-4 and J usage is TRBJ1-1; D is ambiguous. The CDR3 covers 10 residues. V was cut by 6 bases and J by 10 bases, with 9 bases left in between. For the CDR3, the DNA is TGTGCCAGCAGGCCCATCAGAGCTTTCTTT. Protein: CASRPIRAFF.

This clonotype was seen a handful of times. The rearrangement joins TRBV6-5 to TRBJ2-7, with D hard to call. V was shortened by 6 bases and J by 1 base, with 16 bases between the two germline ends. This CDR3 is 15 amino acids long. Germline V lookup: CDR1 MNHEY, CDR2 SVGAGI. CDR3 bases: TGTGCCAGCAGGGAGTACAGTCTTGATTCCTACGAGCAGTACTTC. Its protein is CASREYSLDSYEQYF.

The rearrangement joins TRBV6-2 or TRBV6-3 to TRBJ2-5; no clear D. Trimming left V 6 bases short and J 1 base short, with 6 bases between. CDR1 and CDR2 from the germline V gene are MNHEY and SVGEGT. CDR3 length: 12 amino acids. In DNA form, the CDR3 reads TGTGCCAGCAGATACGTCCAAGAGACCCAGTACTTC. It is translated as CASRYVQETQYF.

This clonotype was detected only a few times. The chain joins TRBV11-1 to TRBJ2-1, with 9 bases aligning to TRBD1. Germline assignment: CDR1 SGHAT and CDR2 FQDESV (reference sequence). Trimming removed 0 bases from V and 8 bases from J; junction bases left unmatched: 8. The CDR3 is 16 residues long. The CDR3 bases are TGTGCCAGCAGCTTAGCAGACAGGGGGTCAGTCGATGAGCAGTTCTTC. It is translated as CASSLADRGSVDEQFF.

The chain links TRBV7-9 to TRBJ1-1; 7 bases agree with TRBD1. Losses at the gene ends were 5 bases for V and 3 bases for J; bases not matched to a gene: 6. CDR1 is SEHNR, CDR2 FQNEAQ, per germline (reference sequence). The CDR3 totals 14 residues. CDR3 loop: CASSKTGIYTEAFF. The CDR3 DNA sequence: TGTGCCAGCAGCAAGACAGGGATCTACACTGAAGCTTTCTTT. Complete variable domain (other parts from reference TRBV7-9 and TRBJ1-1): DTGVSQNPRHKITKRGQNVTFRCDPISEHNRLYWYRQTLGQGPEFLTYFQNEAQLEKSRLLSDRFSAERPKGSFSTLEIQRTEQGDSAMYLCASSKTGIYTEAFFGQGTRLTVV.

The CDR3 here is CASSIRQVHTGELFF. DNA for the CDR3: TGTGCCAGCAGCATACGACAGGTCCACACCGGGGAGCTGTTTTTT. V is TRBV11-2 and J is TRBJ2-2; maybe TRBD1 (6 bases). Germline V gives CDR1 SGHAT, CDR2 FQNNGV. This CDR3 has 15 residues. The ends were cut back, 5 bases at V and 3 bases at J, with 13 bases in the middle.

In this sample, this clonotype turned up a few times. The rearrangement links TRBV10-3 to TRBJ2-1, with 9 bases that match TRBD2. J gave up 6 bases and V 0 bases, and 6 bases lay outside the gene matches. Germline CDR1 and CDR2: ENHRY and SYGVKD. This CDR3 comprises 16 residues. In DNA, the CDR3 is TGTGCCATCAGTGAGTCCCCCAGCGGGGGGAGCAATGAGCAGTTCTTC. This encodes CAISESPSGGSNEQFF.

This clonotype showed up just a few times. The rearrangement uses TRBV5-6 and TRBJ2-1; D gene ambiguous. This CDR3 has 15 residues. Per germline, CDR1 SGHDT and CDR2 YYEEEE. Trimming removed 0 bases from V and 4 bases from J, with 11 bases in between. The CDR3 DNA is TGTGCCAGCAGCTTGGACCCCTTATTATACAATGAGCAGTTCTTC. Protein product: CASSLDPLLYNEQFF. Drawing the rest from reference TRBV5-6 and TRBJ2-1, the complete variable domain is DAGVTQSPTHLIKTRGQQVTLRCSPKSGHDTVSWYQQALGQGPQFIFQYYEEEERQRGNFPDRFSGHQFPNYSSELNVNALLLGDSALYLCASSLDPLLYNEQFFGPGTRLTVL.

The chain has TRBV20-1 and TRBJ1-5; the D is unclear. V was trimmed by 0 bases and J by 10 bases, leaving 22 bases between them. CDR1 and CDR2 (germline): DFQATT, SNEGSKA (reference sequence). CDR3 length: 16 residues. CDR3 coding DNA: TGCAGTGCTAGAGATAACCGGGAGCCCACTTCGAATCCCCAGCATTTT. Translated, it gives CSARDNREPTSNPQHF.

The chain recombines TRBV5-6 with TRBJ1-1; 9 nucleotides match TRBD1. Germline lookup yields CDR1 SGHDT and CDR2 YYEEEE. CDR3 length equals 15 residues. V was clipped by 2 bases and J by 3 bases; unmatched bases: 5. The CDR3: CASSFATGGHTEAFF. In DNA form, the CDR3 reads TGTGCCAGCAGCTTCGCCACAGGGGGCCACACTGAAGCTTTCTTT.

This clonotype was found a few times. This rearrangement joins TRBV29-1 to TRBJ1-1; D is undetermined. CDR3 length equals 17 residues. CDR1 and CDR2 from the germline V gene are SQVTM and ANQGSEA. V was shortened by 6 bases and J by 12 bases, with 35 bases between the two germline ends. CDR3: CSVDLRGPQSVGMVTFF. DNA of the CDR3: TGCAGCGTCGACCTAAGAGGACCACAATCCGTGGGTATGGTAACTTTCTTT. The variable domain in full, completed from reference TRBV29-1 and TRBJ1-1, reads SAVISQKPSRDICQRGTSLTIQCQVDSQVTMMFWYRQQPGQSLTLIATANQGSEATYESGFVIDKFPISRPNLTFSTLTVSNMSPEDSSIYLCSVDLRGPQSVGMVTFFGQGTRLTVV.

This sequence joins TRBV6-1 and TRBJ2-5, with D possibly matching TRBD1 (6 bases). V was shortened by 7 bases and J by 0 bases, with 15 bases between the two germline ends. Germline CDR1 and CDR2: MNHNS and SASEGT. This CDR3 region has 15 residues. Here the CDR3 DNA reads TGTGCCAGCAATGTACCGGGACACCACCAAGAGACCCAGTACTTC. Protein: CASNVPGHHQETQYF.